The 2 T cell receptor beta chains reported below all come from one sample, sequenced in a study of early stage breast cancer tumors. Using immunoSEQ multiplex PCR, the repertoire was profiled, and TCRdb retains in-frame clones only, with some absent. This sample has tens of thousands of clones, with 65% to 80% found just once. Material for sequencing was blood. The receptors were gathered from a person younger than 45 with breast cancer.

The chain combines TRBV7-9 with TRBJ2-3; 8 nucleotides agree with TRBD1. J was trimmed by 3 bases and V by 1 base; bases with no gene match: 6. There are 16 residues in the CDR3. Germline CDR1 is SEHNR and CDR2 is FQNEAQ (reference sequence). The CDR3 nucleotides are TGTGCCAGCAGCTTAGGACAGGGGCTATTAACAGATACGCAGTATTTT. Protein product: CASSLGQGLLTDTQYF.

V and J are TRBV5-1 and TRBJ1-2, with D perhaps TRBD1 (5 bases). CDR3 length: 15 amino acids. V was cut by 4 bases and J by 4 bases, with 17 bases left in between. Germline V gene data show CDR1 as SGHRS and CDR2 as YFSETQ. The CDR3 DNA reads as TGCGCCAGCAGCCTGGGGGAGTCAGAGACCTATGGCTACACCTTC. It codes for CASSLGESETYGYTF.